What follows are 32 T cell receptor beta chains derived from one specimen sequenced in a study of T-cell reconstitution after alpha-beta-depleted transplantation in children. As it was prepared, the TCRbeta library received unique molecular identifiers. Each CDR3 protein gets one entry after TCRdb re-called the PCR reads with MiXCR. The repertoire consists of approximately 240,000 distinct CDR3 sequences, with roughly 10% occurring once and the leading ten covering roughly 27%. Material: PBMCs, obtained before TCRalphabeta/CD19-depleted stem cell transplant. These receptors were obtained from a child under two years old with acute myeloid leukemia, due to receive a stem cell transplant.

This clonotype appeared many times. The chain employs TRBV12-3 or TRBV12-4 and TRBJ2-4, with TRBD2 matching over 8 bases. J gave up 4 bases and V 6 bases, and 5 bases lay outside the gene matches. There are 14 residues in the CDR3. The CDR3 DNA reads TGTGCCAGCAGCTTAACTAGCGGTAAAAACATTCAGTACTTC. Encoded protein: CASSLTSGKNIQYF.

The chain recombines TRBV5-5 with TRBJ2-5; D is uncertain. The ends were cut back, 7 bases at V and 2 bases at J, with 12 bases in the middle. The CDR3 is 13 amino acids. Germline CDR1 SGHKS, CDR2 YYEKEE (reference sequence). The CDR3 sequence is CASGPGLQETQYF. Written as DNA, the CDR3 is TGTGCCAGCGGCCCCGGGCTACAAGAGACCCAGTACTTC. Complete variable domain (other parts from reference TRBV5-5 and TRBJ2-5): DAGVTQSPTHLIKTRGQQVTLRCSPISGHKSVSWYQQVLGQGPQFIFQYYEKEERGRGNFPDRFSARQFPNYSSELNVNALLLGDSALYLCASGPGLQETQYFGPGTRLLVL.

This chain joins TRBV7-6 and TRBJ2-5; D is uncertain. V was pared by 2 bases and J by 2 bases, with 12 bases between. Looked up from germline, CDR1 is SGHVS and CDR2 is FNYEAQ. The CDR3 consists of 15 residues. The CDR3 loop is CASSLLRVNQETQYF. CDR3 DNA sequence: TGTGCCAGCAGCTTACTCCGGGTGAATCAAGAGACCCAGTACTTC.

This clonotype was recorded many times. The V gene is TRBV29-1, the J gene TRBJ2-2, with 8 positions matching TRBD1. The trim removed 3 bases at V and 3 bases at J, leaving 3 bases unmatched. CDR3 length equals 14 residues. From germline, CDR1 is SQVTM and CDR2 ANQGSEA. The CDR3 sequence: CSVDNRGDTGELFF. For the CDR3, the DNA is TGCAGCGTTGATAACAGGGGGGACACCGGGGAGCTGTTTTTT.

This clonotype was detected ten times or more. This sequence joins TRBV5-1 and TRBJ2-3; D uncertain. Trimming took 7 bases from V and 4 from J, leaving 10 bases between them. This CDR3 contains 12 residues. Germline assignment: CDR1 SGHRS and CDR2 YFSETQ. Here the CDR3 reads CASRNRADTQYF. The CDR3 coding sequence is TGCGCCAGCCGGAACCGCGCAGATACGCAGTATTTT.

This clonotype was counted many times. The chain combines TRBV25-1 with TRBJ2-3, with 15 bases that match TRBD2. Germline loops: CDR1 MGHDK, CDR2 SYGVNS. Trimming cost V 4 bases and J 2 bases; bases outside gene matches: 7. The CDR3 totals 18 residues. The CDR3 reads CASSGRTSGRAPTDTQYF. The CDR3 coding sequence is TGTGCCAGCAGTGGAAGGACTAGCGGGAGGGCCCCCACAGATACGCAGTATTTT.

This clonotype occurred many times. The chain carries TRBV5-1 and TRBJ1-4, with D maybe TRBD1 (5 bases). The V and J ends lost 2 bases and 5 bases respectively, with 10 bases between them. The CDR3 is 14 amino acids. Germline V gene sequence: CDR1 SGHRS, CDR2 YFSETQ. The CDR3 sequence is CASSLARQNEKLFF. The CDR3 bases are TGCGCCAGCAGCTTAGCCCGACAGAATGAAAAACTGTTTTTT. Looking up the rest from reference TRBV5-1 and TRBJ1-4 gives the full variable domain: KAGVTQTPRYLIKTRGQQVTLSCSPISGHRSVSWYQQTPGQGLQFLFEYFSETQRNKGNFPGRFSGRQFSNSRSEMNVSTLELGDSALYLCASSLARQNEKLFFGSGTQLSVL.

This clonotype was observed many times. The gene calls are TRBV6-1 and TRBJ1-1; 8 nucleotides match TRBD1. The CDR3 contains 18 residues. Germline V gives CDR1 MNHNS, CDR2 SASEGT. With 6 bases clipped from V and 0 bases from J, the junction kept 15 bases outside the gene matches. In nucleotides, the CDR3 is TGTGCCAGCAGCCAAGACAGGGGTGGTCTAATCATGAACACTGAAGCTTTCTTT. Protein product: CASSQDRGGLIMNTEAFF.

This clonotype was seen at least ten times. CDR3 sequence: CASSLMGIQETQYF. DNA for the CDR3: TGCGCCAGCAGCTTGATGGGGATTCAAGAGACCCAGTACTTC. V usage is TRBV5-1 and J usage is TRBJ2-5; D unclear. The V end was cut by 1 base, the J end by 2 bases, with 9 bases between. The germline CDR1 and CDR2 sequences are SGHRS and YFSETQ. The length of the CDR3 is 14 residues.

Ten or more counts support this clonotype. V and J are TRBV10-2 and TRBJ2-3; 13 bases agree with TRBD2. This CDR3 region has 18 residues. With 6 bases clipped from V and 3 bases from J, the junction kept 12 bases outside the gene matches. Germline assignment: CDR1 WSHSY and CDR2 SAAADI. The CDR3 protein is CASRVYLGLAGITDTQYF. DNA for the CDR3: TGCGCCAGCAGAGTGTACTTGGGACTAGCGGGGATAACAGATACGCAGTATTTT.

As to this clonotype: One base away lies a much larger clone, so this may be a sequencing read error. The rearrangement links TRBV7-2 to TRBJ2-7; D gene uncertain. The length of the CDR3 is 12 residues. Trimming took off 4 bases at V and 9 bases at J, with 13 bases between the two ends. In germline, CDR1 is SGHTA, CDR2 FQGNSA. The chain's CDR3 is CASSSLAHVQYF. CDR3 in DNA: TGTGCCAGCAGCTCGTTAGCCCACGTGCAGTACTTC.

This clonotype was picked up many times. The rearrangement links TRBV7-8 to TRBJ2-5, with 9 nucleotides matching TRBD2. The germline V gene has CDR1 SGHVS and CDR2 FQNEAQ. CDR3 size: 15 residues. Trimming cost V 6 bases and J 3 bases; bases outside gene matches: 8. The CDR3: CASRIQTSGEETQYF. In DNA form, the CDR3 reads TGTGCCAGCAGGATCCAGACTAGCGGAGAAGAGACCCAGTACTTC.

In its sample, this clonotype was seen many times. The rearrangement joins TRBV6-5 to TRBJ1-2, with D hard to call. V was clipped by 6 bases and J by 0 bases, with 11 bases between them. The CDR3 consists of 14 residues. In germline, CDR1 is MNHEY, CDR2 SVGAGI. CDR3 protein: CASRTPGSNYGYTF. CDR3 DNA sequence: TGTGCCAGCAGAACACCGGGTTCTAACTATGGCTACACCTTC.

The sample holds many counts of this clonotype. The chain joins TRBV29-1 to TRBJ2-3; D not resolved. Deletions cut 6 bases from V and 0 bases from J, with 10 bases between. Germline V CDR1 and CDR2: SQVTM, ANQGSEA. The CDR3 loop spans 13 amino acids. CDR3 sequence (DNA): TGCAGCGTCGACAAGACTAGCACAGATACGCAGTATTTT. Protein: CSVDKTSTDTQYF.

The chain recombines TRBV7-8 with TRBJ2-2; 8 bases match TRBD1. The CDR3 sequence is 15 residues long. Unmatched junction bases numbered 6, after V lost 5 bases and J lost 4 bases. Germline assignment: CDR1 SGHVS and CDR2 FQNEAQ. The CDR3 here is CASSLRDRFTGELFF. DNA for the CDR3: TGTGCCAGCAGCCTCCGGGACAGGTTCACCGGGGAGCTGTTTTTT.

Ten or more counts support this clonotype. The gene calls are TRBV3-1 and TRBJ1-2; 8 bases are a match to TRBD1. Trimming took 4 bases from V and 2 from J; bases not matched to a gene: 9. The CDR3 contains 16 residues. Per the germline V gene, CDR1 is LGHDT and CDR2 is YNNKEL (reference sequence). CDR3 sequence: CASSLRTGPRNYGYTF. The CDR3 DNA is TGTGCCAGCAGCCTGCGGACAGGGCCCAGAAACTATGGCTACACCTTC.

This clonotype appeared many times. The rearrangement joins TRBV20-1 to TRBJ2-1; TRBD2 agrees at 12 bases. Germline CDR1 reads DFQATT; CDR2 reads SNEGSKA (reference sequence). Germline trimming cut 5 bases from V and 0 bases from J; bases unmatched to any gene: 8. This CDR3 region has 17 residues. CDR3 in amino acids: CSAGGLAGHHSYNEQFF. As DNA, the CDR3 is TGCAGTGCTGGCGGACTAGCGGGACATCACTCCTACAATGAGCAGTTCTTC.

V and J are TRBV11-3 and TRBJ2-2; 11 bases are shared with TRBD1. With V trimmed by 4 bases and J by 3 bases, 4 bases remained unmatched. The CDR3 runs 16 residues. In germline, CDR1 is SGHNT, CDR2 YENEEA. As DNA, the CDR3 is TGTGCCAGCAGCTCGGGACAGGGGGGGGACACCGGGGAGCTGTTTTTT. Translation: CASSSGQGGDTGELFF.

This clonotype has at least ten counts. The V and J genes are TRBV15 and TRBJ2-1, with 9 nucleotides matching TRBD2. The V gene end was trimmed by 1 base and the J gene end by 4 bases; junction bases not matched to a gene: 5. There are 16 residues in the CDR3. The germline gives CDR1 LNHNV, CDR2 YYDKDF (reference sequence). This CDR3 is CATSRVELAGYNEQFF. The CDR3 DNA reads TGTGCCACCAGCAGAGTAGAACTAGCGGGTTACAATGAGCAGTTCTTC. Using reference TRBV15 and TRBJ2-1 for the parts outside the CDR3, the full variable domain is DAMVIQNPRYQVTQFGKPVTLSCSQTLNHNVMYWYQQKSSQAPKLLFHYYDKDFNNEADTPDNFQSRRPNTSFCFLDIRSPGLGDTAMYLCATSRVELAGYNEQFFGPGTRLTVL.

This clonotype was counted ten times or more. This sequence joins TRBV28 and TRBJ2-2; tentatively, D is TRBD2 (6 bases). Germline assignment: CDR1 MDHEN and CDR2 SYDVKM. V shed 6 bases and J shed 3 bases, with 14 bases lying between them. This CDR3 comprises 15 residues. The CDR3 region is CASRHTGLYTGELFF. CDR3 coding DNA: TGTGCCAGCAGACACACGGGACTCTACACCGGGGAGCTGTTTTTT.

This clonotype appeared many times. J is TRBJ2-3 and V is TRBV29-1, with D tentatively TRBD1 or TRBD2 (6 bases each). The length of the CDR3 is 15 residues. The V end was cut by 5 bases, the J end by 3 bases, with 18 bases between. Germline CDR1 is SQVTM and CDR2 is ANQGSEA. The CDR3 DNA follows: TGCAGCGTTCTATCCATGAGGGGGGCAACAGATACGCAGTATTTT. Translation: CSVLSMRGATDTQYF.

This clonotype was counted ten times or more. In DNA form, the CDR3 reads TGTGCCAGCAGTCCCTCAGCGGGAGGGCTTAGGGATACGCAGTATTTT. It is translated as CASSPSAGGLRDTQYF. This chain links TRBV5-6 with TRBJ2-3; 10 nucleotides agree with TRBD2. The germline CDR1 and CDR2 sequences are SGHDT and YYEEEE. Trimming took 5 bases from V and 6 from J; bases not matched to a gene: 12. The CDR3 consists of 16 residues.

As for this clonotype: At one end the junction does not follow the germline gene, possibly because of a read error. The chain links TRBV12-3 or TRBV12-4 to TRBJ2-7; TRBD2 agrees at 12 bases. The CDR3 has 14 amino acids. DNA for the CDR3: TGTGCCAGCGGTTTAACTAGCGGGAGGTACGAGCAGTACTTC. It yields the protein CASGLTSGRYEQYF.

This clonotype showed up many times. The rearrangement joins TRBV20-1 to TRBJ2-1; 7 bases fit TRBD2. The CDR3 extends over 15 amino acids. Losses at the gene ends were 5 bases for V and 7 bases for J; bases not matched to a gene: 14. CDR1 is DFQATT, CDR2 SNEGSKA, per germline (reference sequence). The CDR3 nucleotides are TGCAGTGCTTACGTGGGGGGGAGTATCGGGAATGAGCAGTTCTTC. Its translation is CSAYVGGSIGNEQFF.

The sample holds many counts of this clonotype. The genes are TRBV10-2 and TRBJ2-6; D remains unclear. This CDR3 comprises 14 residues. The V end was cut by 7 bases, the J end by 0 bases, with 7 bases between. Per germline, CDR1 WSHSY and CDR2 SAAADI. CDR3 residues: CASKRLSGANVLTF. The CDR3 bases are TGCGCCAGCAAGAGACTCTCTGGGGCCAACGTCCTGACTTTC.

This clonotype was seen repeatedly, ten times or more. DNA of the CDR3: TGTGCCAGCAGCACGAGGACTAGCGGGAGGGCGAACATTCAGTACTTC. Amino acids: CASSTRTSGRANIQYF. J is TRBJ2-4 and V is TRBV7-2; TRBD2 aligns across 15 bases. Germline V gene data show CDR1 as SGHTA and CDR2 as FQGNSA. The junction had 6 bases not matched to a gene; V was cut back by 5 bases and J by 7 bases. The CDR3 contains 16 residues.

This clonotype turned up a few times. The chain is built from TRBV12-3 or TRBV12-4 and TRBJ2-7, with unresolved D. V was trimmed by 3 bases and J by 6 bases, leaving 15 bases between them. The CDR3 runs to 14 residues. The CDR3 here is CASSFSPPQSEQYF. CDR3 sequence (DNA): TGTGCCAGCAGTTTTAGCCCCCCCCAGTCCGAGCAGTACTTC.

This clonotype has a count of ten or more. This chain links TRBV7-2 with TRBJ2-7, with 7 bases lining up with TRBD2. V trimming: 5 bases; J trimming: 0 bases; junction bases outside the gene matches: 7. The germline gives CDR1 SGHTA, CDR2 FQGNSA. The CDR3 loop spans 15 amino acids. The CDR3 nucleotides are TGTGCCAGCAGCCCTGAGCGGGGAAGCTCCTACGAGCAGTACTTC. Translation: CASSPERGSSYEQYF.

This clonotype was detected ten times or more. This sequence joins TRBV7-6 and TRBJ2-1; weak D call: TRBD2 (6 bases). Germline CDR1 SGHVS, CDR2 FNYEAQ. The V gene lost 0 bases and the J gene lost 3 bases, with 12 bases spanning the gap. The CDR3 is 16 amino acids. CDR3 region: CASSLAGSNGYNEQFF. CDR3 sequence (DNA): TGTGCCAGCAGCTTAGCCGGGAGTAACGGCTACAATGAGCAGTTCTTC.

In its sample, this clonotype was seen a few times. V gene TRBV7-9 combines with J gene TRBJ1-1; D perhaps matches TRBD1 (5 bases). This CDR3 has 15 residues. CDR1 is SEHNR, CDR2 FQNEAQ, per germline (reference sequence). Trimming took 5 bases from V and 3 from J, leaving 16 bases between them. CDR3 sequence: CASSPKGTRDTEAFF. The DNA for the CDR3 is TGTGCCAGCAGCCCCAAGGGGACTAGGGACACTGAAGCTTTCTTT.

This clonotype came up many times. The rearrangement links TRBV12-3 or TRBV12-4 to TRBJ1-4; unclear D gene. Deletions cut 6 bases from V and 5 bases from J, with 13 bases between. The CDR3 spans 14 residues. CDR3 sequence reads: CASSRRLGNEKLFF. The CDR3 bases are TGTGCCAGCAGCCGGCGCTTAGGGAATGAAAAACTGTTTTTT.

About this clonotype itself: A clone one base away is much larger, so this may be a read error. The chain is built from TRBV18 and TRBJ1-1; D is perhaps TRBD1 (6 bases). The CDR3 is made up of 15 amino acids. CDR1 and CDR2 (germline): KGHSH, LQKENI. The CDR3 here is CVSSPPGQYNTEAFF. In DNA, the CDR3 is TGTGTCAGCTCACCACCGGGACAATATAACACTGAAGCTTTCTTT.